These 24 T cell receptor beta chains share one sample of origin, sequenced in a study of breast tumors, draining lymph nodes, adjacent tissues. Axillary draining lymph nodes of breast cancer patients supplied the node samples. One entry per CDR3 protein, called by TCRdb with MiXCR from the multiplex PCR reads. There are about 180,000 distinct CDR3 sequences in the sample; roughly a third occur only once, and around 4.5% lies in the top ten. Sequenced sample: axillary lymph node tissue. The receptor set was obtained from a female donor with breast cancer. Some clones in this sample may be carry-over from other donors' samples.

The chain links TRBV9 to TRBJ2-3; 15 bases are a match to TRBD2. Germline trimming cut 4 bases from V and 3 bases from J; bases unmatched to any gene: 3. There are 16 residues in the CDR3. The germline V gene has CDR1 SGDLS and CDR2 YYNGEE. The CDR3 here is CASSFGLAGGTDTQYF. CDR3 DNA sequence: TGTGCCAGCAGCTTCGGACTAGCGGGAGGGACAGATACGCAGTATTTT.

The chain combines TRBV20-1 with TRBJ2-1; 9 nucleotides line up with TRBD2. The length of the CDR3 is 14 residues. Germline V gene lookup returns CDR1 DFQATT and CDR2 SNEGSKA (reference sequence). The junction had 9 bases not matched to a gene; V was cut back by 3 bases and J by 9 bases. This CDR3 reads CSARVSSGVAEQFF. The CDR3 DNA is TGCAGTGCTAGGGTTTCTAGCGGGGTGGCTGAGCAGTTCTTC.

V and J are TRBV10-3 and TRBJ1-6, with D unclear. The CDR3 consists of 15 residues. Germline assignment: CDR1 ENHRY and CDR2 SYGVKD. CDR3 loop: CTISESTPSGSPLHF. In DNA, the CDR3 is TGTACTATCAGTGAGTCGACCCCTTCAGGTTCACCCCTCCACTTT.

This clonotype was recorded at least ten times. This rearrangement joins TRBV20-1 to TRBJ2-1; 7 positions agree with TRBD1. The CDR3 is 12 amino acids. Looked up from germline, CDR1 is DFQATT and CDR2 is SNEGSKA (reference sequence). V was pared by 3 bases and J by 8 bases, with 4 bases of the junction left unmatched. The CDR3 region is CSASLGGDEQFF. CDR3 bases: TGCAGTGCTAGCCTAGGGGGCGATGAGCAGTTCTTC.

This clonotype showed up just once. A much larger clone lies a single base off, so this may be a read error. V is TRBV6-5 and J is TRBJ2-7, with D perhaps assigned TRBD1 or TRBD2 (6 bases each). The CDR3 is 15 residues long. From germline, CDR1 is MNHEY and CDR2 SVGAGI. CDR3 bases: TGTGCCAGCGGCCCACTTTGGGGGGCGTCCTTCGAGCAGTACTTC. Translated, it gives CASGPLWGASFEQYF.

This clonotype was observed a handful of times. The V gene is TRBV28, the J gene TRBJ1-5; possible D gene TRBD1, 6 bases. The germline gives CDR1 MDHEN, CDR2 SYDVKM. The V end lost 4 bases, the J end lost 15 bases, and 13 bases lay between the germline ends. The CDR3 is 11 residues long. The CDR3 reads CASSSRGVGHF. CDR3 DNA: TGTGCCAGCAGTTCAAGGGGGGTAGGGCATTTT.

This clonotype was detected many times. The chain is built from TRBV5-6 and TRBJ1-4; TRBD1 aligns across 8 bases. The CDR3 is 14 amino acids. After removal of 5 bases from V and 8 bases from J, the junction contained 8 bases not matched to a gene. Germline V CDR1 and CDR2: SGHDT, YYEEEE. As DNA, the CDR3 is TGTGCCAGCAGAGTTGGACAGGGTTTCGAAAAACTGTTTTTT. Translating gives CASRVGQGFEKLFF.

The rearrangement uses TRBV6-1 and TRBJ1-2; D gene uncertain. Trimming left V 7 bases short and J 8 bases short, with 14 bases between. CDR3 size: 12 residues. Germline assignment: CDR1 MNHNS and CDR2 SASEGT. The CDR3 reads CASTDWSSGYTF. The CDR3 DNA reads TGTGCCAGCACAGACTGGAGCTCGGGCTACACCTTC.

V gene TRBV20-1 combines with J gene TRBJ1-3; D uncertain. The CDR3 totals 17 residues. Germline V lookup: CDR1 DFQATT, CDR2 SNEGSKA (reference sequence). V lost 0 bases, J lost 0 bases, and 15 bases lay in between. The CDR3, as DNA: TGCAGTGCTAGAGATGCGAACGACAAGGTCTCTGGAAACACCATATATTTT. Translating gives CSARDANDKVSGNTIYF.

The DNA of the CDR3 is TGTGCCAGCAGCTATGGGGGTTACGAGCAGTACTTC. This sequence encodes CASSYGGYEQYF. The chain is built from TRBV5-4 and TRBJ2-7; D may correspond to TRBD1 or TRBD2 (5 bases each). CDR3 length: 12 amino acids. The V gene's germline CDR1 is SGHNT and CDR2 YYREEE (reference sequence). Trimming shortened V by 3 bases and J by 4 bases, and 8 bases separated the two germline ends.

About this clonotype: A read error is likely, as this CDR3 ends without the conserved phenylalanine or tryptophan. Because the CDR3's place on the DNA is in doubt, the DNA is left out and the CDR3 is given as listed by TCRdb. V gene TRBV11-1 combines with J gene TRBJ2-7; the D call in the table, TRBD1, was not verified against the DNA. The CDR3 is 12 amino acids in total, end residues counted. Germline loops: CDR1 SGHAT, CDR2 FQDESV (reference sequence). The CDR3 loop is CASSPGRNERYL.

Comment on this clonotype: This may be a read error: a much more frequent sequence differs by one nucleotide. The chain carries TRBV29-1 and TRBJ1-2; 9 bases map to TRBD1. CDR1 is SQVTM and CDR2 is ANQGSEA in the germline V gene. V was clipped by 7 bases and J by 7 bases; unmatched bases: 7. The CDR3 is 12 residues long. The CDR3 loop reads CSGTGTGRGYTF. In DNA, the CDR3 is TGCAGCGGTACCGGGACAGGGCGTGGCTACACCTTC. Full variable domain (rest looked up from reference TRBV29-1 and TRBJ1-2): SAVISQKPSRDICQRGTSLTIQCQVDSQVTMMFWYRQQPGQSLTLIATANQGSEATYESGFVIDKFPISRPNLTFSTLTVSNMSPEDSSIYLCSGTGTGRGYTFGSGTRLTVV.

This clonotype has a count of ten or more. This chain joins TRBV12-3 or TRBV12-4 and TRBJ1-2; no clear D gene. The V end was cut by 7 bases, the J end by 4 bases, with 13 bases between. The CDR3 consists of 13 residues. The CDR3 DNA reads TGTGCCAGCACCAGCGGGCTCGGCTATGGCTACACCTTC. Protein sequence: CASTSGLGYGYTF.

This clonotype was detected ten times or more. This chain connects TRBV30 to TRBJ1-5, with a tentative D call TRBD1 (5 bases). This CDR3 has 13 residues. The germline CDR1 and CDR2 sequences are GTSNPN and SVGIG (reference sequence). V dropped 6 bases and J dropped 4 bases, with 13 bases sitting between them. CDR3 sequence (DNA): TGTGCCTGCCAACAGGAAAAGAATCAGCCCCAGCATTTT. It translates to CACQQEKNQPQHF.

The table lists this clonotype with a few counts. A clone one base away is much larger, so this may be a read error. The CDR3 sequence: CASSVEAGAGKEQFF. In DNA form, the CDR3 reads TGTGCCAGCAGCGTAGAGGCCGGCGCGGGCAAGGAGCAGTTCTTC. The chain carries TRBV9 and TRBJ2-1; maybe TRBD2 (5 bases). CDR1 and CDR2 (germline): SGDLS, YYNGEE. The V end was cut by 0 bases, the J end by 10 bases, with 17 bases between. This CDR3 has 15 amino acids.

This clonotype appeared a few times. A much larger clone lies one base from this, so it may be a read error. The V call is TRBV20-1, the J call TRBJ2-7; D ambiguous. Germline V gene data show CDR1 as DFQATT and CDR2 as SNEGSKA (reference sequence). Trimming took 5 bases from V and 9 from J, leaving 20 bases between them. CDR3 length equals 13 residues. As DNA, the CDR3 is TGCAGTGCTCGGGCCCCCCCAGTTCTCGCGCAGTACTTC. The encoded protein is CSARAPPVLAQYF.

Comments on this clonotype: This may arise from a read error, as a much more abundant clone is one base away. The rearrangement joins TRBV12-3 or TRBV12-4 to TRBJ2-1; 9 nucleotides match TRBD1. The CDR3 has 18 residues. The CDR3 is CASSPGQGSSGVYNERFF. CDR3 coding DNA: TGTGCCAGCAGCCCGGGACAGGGCTCTAGCGGAGTATACAATGAGCGGTTCTTC.

This sequence joins TRBV29-1 and TRBJ1-3; maybe TRBD1 (5 bases). The CDR3 sequence is 14 residues long. Germline V CDR1 and CDR2: SQVTM, ANQGSEA. Trimming removed 8 bases from V and 0 bases from J, with 14 bases in between. The CDR3 spells CSLGGYNSGNTIYF. The CDR3 DNA sequence: TGCAGCTTGGGGGGTTACAACTCTGGAAACACCATATATTTT.

The chain has TRBV6-6 and TRBJ2-7; 9 positions agree with TRBD1. The CDR3 loop spans 15 amino acids. Germline CDR1 and CDR2: MNHNY and SVGAGI (reference sequence). The V gene end was trimmed by 5 bases and the J gene end by 6 bases; junction bases not matched to a gene: 11. CDR3 sequence reads: CASSPVRDRVSEQYF. DNA of the CDR3: TGTGCCAGCAGTCCCGTAAGGGACAGGGTATCCGAGCAGTACTTC.

This clonotype was seen more than once but under ten times. The chain is built from TRBV20-1 and TRBJ2-5; 10 bases match TRBD2. V shed 8 bases, J shed 5 bases, and the junction held 14 bases outside the gene matches. The CDR3 consists of 15 residues. Germline CDR1 is DFQATT and CDR2 is SNEGSKA (reference sequence). CDR3 amino acids: CSKTPSGRAGETQYF. The CDR3 DNA is TGCAGTAAAACCCCCAGCGGGAGGGCCGGGGAGACCCAGTACTTC.

The rearrangement joins TRBV6-2 or TRBV6-3 to TRBJ1-2; a weak D match, TRBD1 (5 bases). Trimming cost V 5 bases and J 6 bases, with 13 bases left between them. The CDR3 extends over 13 amino acids. CDR1 is MNHEY, CDR2 SVGEGT, per germline. CDR3 loop: CASSPVQGHGYTF. The CDR3 coding sequence is TGTGCCAGCAGTCCGGTGCAGGGTCATGGCTACACCTTC.

Note on this clonotype: This may be a read error: a much more frequent sequence differs by one nucleotide. This chain uses TRBV6-1 with TRBJ1-3, with TRBD1 matching 8 bases. Trimming at V came to 7 bases and at J to 2 bases, leaving 7 bases not matched to a gene. The CDR3 has 15 residues. Per germline, CDR1 MNHNS and CDR2 SASEGT. As DNA, the CDR3 is TGTGCCAGCATTGGGGGACAGGCCCCTGGAAACACCATATATTTT. Its protein is CASIGGQAPGNTIYF.

In regard to this clonotype: This may be a read error: a much more frequent sequence differs by one nucleotide. The V call is TRBV7-8, the J call TRBJ2-6; a weak D match, TRBD2 (7 bases). CDR3 size: 17 residues. Germline V gives CDR1 SGHVS, CDR2 FQNEAQ. The CDR3 sequence is CASSLASGGSGANLLTF. The CDR3 bases are TGTGCCAGCAGCTTAGCGTCGGGGGGCTCTGGGGCCAACCTCCTGACTTTC.

The V and J genes are TRBV27 and TRBJ1-5; a weak D match, TRBD1 (6 bases). V was trimmed by 2 bases and J by 5 bases, leaving 13 bases between them. CDR3 size: 15 residues. The germline CDR1 and CDR2 sequences are MNHEY and SMNVEV (reference sequence). CDR3 DNA sequence: TGTGCCAGCAGTTTAAGTTCCGGGGGCGATCAGCCCCAGCATTTT. It specifies CASSLSSGGDQPQHF.